This T cell receptor beta chain emerged from a study of blood T cell repertoires in COVID-19. Study-wide context: Sites in the United States, Italy and Spain provided acute and convalescent COVID-19 samples.

Measured with immunoSEQ multiplex PCR; TCRdb has only the in-frame clones, and not every one. The sample shows 200,000 to 250,000 clones, about four fifths of them seen only once. This CDR3 contains 14 residues. The germline V gene encodes CDR1 SGHRS and CDR2 YFSETQ. V gave up 6 bases and J gave up 3 bases; unmatched junction bases: 7. This chain connects TRBV5-1 to TRBJ1-1, with 8 bases matching TRBD1. This TCR derives from a woman aged 55-69 years with acute or convalescent COVID-19. Sequenced sample: peripheral blood. The CDR3 coding sequence is TGCGCCAGCAACTCAGGGGGCGGCGACACTGAAGCTTTCTTT. Residues: CASNSGGGDTEAFF.